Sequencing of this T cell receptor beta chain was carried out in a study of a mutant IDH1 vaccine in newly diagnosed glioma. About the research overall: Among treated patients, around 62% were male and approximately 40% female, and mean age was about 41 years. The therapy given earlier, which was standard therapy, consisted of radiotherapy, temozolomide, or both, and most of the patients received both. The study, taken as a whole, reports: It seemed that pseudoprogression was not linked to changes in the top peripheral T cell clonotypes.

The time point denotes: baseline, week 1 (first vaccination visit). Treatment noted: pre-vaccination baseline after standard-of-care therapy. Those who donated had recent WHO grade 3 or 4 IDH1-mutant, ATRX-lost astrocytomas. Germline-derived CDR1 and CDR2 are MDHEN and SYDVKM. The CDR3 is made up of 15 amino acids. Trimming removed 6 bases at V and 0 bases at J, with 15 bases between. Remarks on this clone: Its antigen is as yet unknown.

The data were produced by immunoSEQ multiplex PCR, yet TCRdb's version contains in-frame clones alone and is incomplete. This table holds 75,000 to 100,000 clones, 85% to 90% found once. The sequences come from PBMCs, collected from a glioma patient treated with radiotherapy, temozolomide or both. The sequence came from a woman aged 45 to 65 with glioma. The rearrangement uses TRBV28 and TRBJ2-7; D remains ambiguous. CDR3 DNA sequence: TGTGCCAGCAGCCTAATGGGTTCTAGCTCCTACGAGCAGTACTTC. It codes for CASSLMGSSSYEQYF.